These T cell receptor beta chains were read from a single sample in a study of vaccination effects on CD4 cells after COVID-19. Measured with immunoSEQ multiplex PCR; TCRdb has only the in-frame clones, and not every one. The repertoire consists of about 48,000 clones, with nearly 80% occurring once and the leading ten covering 5% to 7%. These receptors have no known antigen. The sample was CD4+ T cells from PBMCs cultured with HCoV-OC43 spike peptides, taken before COVID-19 vaccination. The receptors were gathered from a human donor who received a COVID-19 vaccine. Each CDR3 is given with its conserved first and last residue. The D gene is left open where the match is weak. Clone size is shown for a subset of rows, as once, few, many or a class of expanded clone.

D: -
J: TRBJ1-5
size: -
V: TRBV5-5
CDR3: CASSLAGFSDANQPQHF
DNA: TGTGCCAGCAGCTTAGCAGGGTTTTCCGATGCGAATCAGCCCCAGCATTTT

D: -
J: TRBJ1-2
size: -
V: TRBV20-1
CDR3: CRGRGTYGYTF
DNA: TGCAGGGGGCGAGGGACCTATGGCTACACCTTC

D: -
J: TRBJ1-6
size: -
V: TRBV6-6
CDR3: CASSLENSPLHF
DNA: TGTGCCAGCAGTCTGGAGAATTCACCCCTCCACTTT

D: -
J: TRBJ1-1
size: -
V: TRBV4-1
CDR3: CASSQVERGTEAFF
DNA: TGCGCCAGCAGCCAAGTGGAAAGGGGAACTGAAGCTTTCTTT

D: -
J: TRBJ2-3
size: -
V: TRBV5-4
CDR3: CASSLGQVADTQYF
DNA: TGTGCCAGCAGCTTGGGACAGGTGGCAGATACGCAGTATTTT

D: -
J: TRBJ1-2
size: few
V: TRBV5-1
CDR3: CASRRDGGGGYTF
DNA: TGCGCCAGCAGAAGGGACGGGGGCGGAGGCTACACCTTC

D: TRBD1
J: TRBJ2-5
size: -
V: TRBV6-5
CDR3: CASSVLWDRGETQYF
DNA: TGTGCCAGCAGCGTTCTTTGGGACAGGGGAGAGACCCAGTACTTC

D: -
J: TRBJ1-4
size: once
V: TRBV28
CDR3: CASSSVRGAGFEKLFF
DNA: TGTGCCAGCAGCTCCGTAAGGGGGGCAGGGTTCGAAAAACTGTTTTTT

D: -
J: TRBJ1-6
size: -
V: TRBV6-1
CDR3: CASSENRSSYNSPLHF
DNA: TGTGCCAGCAGTGAAAACAGGAGCTCCTATAATTCACCCCTCCACTTT

D: TRBD2
J: TRBJ2-1
size: -
V: TRBV10-1
CDR3: CASTSGGDSGMQFF
DNA: TGCGCCAGCACCTCTGGGGGTGACAGCGGGATGCAGTTCTTC

D: -
J: TRBJ2-5
size: -
V: TRBV5-1
CDR3: CASTPETASQETQYF
DNA: TGCGCCAGCACCCCGGAGACAGCGAGTCAAGAGACCCAGTACTTC

D: -
J: TRBJ2-6
size: -
V: TRBV11-2
CDR3: CASSDLKVSSGANVLTF
DNA: TGTGCCAGCAGCGACCTCAAAGTGTCCTCTGGGGCCAACGTCCTGACTTTC

D: TRBD1
J: TRBJ1-5
size: -
V: TRBV5-6
CDR3: CASSMGQGMGPQHF
DNA: TGTGCCAGCAGCATGGGACAGGGAATGGGGCCCCAGCATTTT

D: -
J: TRBJ2-5
size: -
V: TRBV7-2
CDR3: CASSLDRRETQYF
DNA: TGTGCCAGCAGCCTAGACAGGCGCGAGACCCAGTACTTC

D: -
J: TRBJ1-2
size: few
V: TRBV11-2
CDR3: CASSLFGAEYGYTF
DNA: TGTGCCAGCAGCCTATTCGGGGCGGAGTATGGCTACACCTTC

D: TRBD1
J: TRBJ2-1
size: -
V: TRBV2
CDR3: CASSRARDRSPNEQFF
DNA: TGTGCCAGCAGTCGGGCCCGGGACAGGTCTCCCAATGAGCAGTTCTTC

D: -
J: TRBJ2-5
size: -
V: TRBV5-1
CDR3: CASHGPGPWETQYF
DNA: TGCGCCAGCCACGGCCCAGGCCCTTGGGAGACCCAGTACTTC